These T cell receptor beta chains were read from a single sample in a study of blood T cell repertoires in COVID-19. Data came from immunoSEQ multiplex PCR; TCRdb stores just in-frame clones and leaves some out. The table records about 44,000 clones, about 90% of them present only once. The specimen sequenced was peripheral blood. The source of these receptors is a woman older than 75 in a cohort sampled during active or convalescent COVID-19. Each CDR3 is given with its conserved first and last residue. Each record gives: V gene, J gene, CDR3 protein.

>TRBV4-2|TRBJ1-2
CASSQDLPPGVYGYTF
>TRBV6-5|TRBJ1-2
CASSPGTGGYYGYTF
>TRBV19|TRBJ2-7
CATEGGKTYEQYF
>TRBV14|TRBJ2-1
CASSPTPSEGEQFF
>TRBV6-5|TRBJ1-1
CASTDRGSGTEAFF
>TRBV6-6|TRBJ2-7
CASSNRDYEQYF
>TRBV9|TRBJ1-1
CASSVVALLNTEAFF
>TRBV3-1/TRBV3-2|TRBJ2-5
CASSQEILSGIGFETQYF
>TRBV11-2|TRBJ2-7
CASSQGTAASYEQYF
>TRBV6-5|TRBJ1-4
CASSYPGQGNEKLFF
>TRBV7-9|TRBJ2-3
CASRTGWTDTQYF
>TRBV2|TRBJ2-3
CASRTGDIGTQYF
>TRBV27|TRBJ2-7
CATLMPGQGTHEQYF
>TRBV2|TRBJ2-3
CASILGRLVGADTQYF
>TRBV7-2|TRBJ2-7
CASSSRTSGVREQYF
>TRBV7-2|TRBJ1-4
CASSFVRGKLFF
>TRBV19|TRBJ1-4
CASLGGGDRPGEKLFF
>TRBV11-2|TRBJ2-7
CASSRPGLASHEQYF
>TRBV28|TRBJ2-7
CASSSFGGPQYEQYF
>TRBV4-2|TRBJ2-3
CASSQDPRGARSDTQYF
>TRBV7-2|TRBJ2-2
CASSYTLRVGGELFF
>TRBV11-2|TRBJ2-2
CASSPSDYSTGELFF
>TRBV7-9|TRBJ2-7
CASSHPLRDEQYF
>TRBV15|TRBJ1-2
CATSREVGGNYGYTF
>TRBV2|TRBJ1-6
CASSTPGGGSNSPLHF
>TRBV11-3|TRBJ1-1
CASSFSGQGTEAFF
>TRBV11-3|TRBJ2-1
CASSLRGGDEQFF
>TRBV11-2|TRBJ2-3
CASSLAGVSDTQYF
>TRBV4-1|TRBJ1-2
CASSQSWGQSLYGYTF
>TRBV7-3|TRBJ2-1
CASSPRGLAGGSGEQFF
>TRBV27|TRBJ2-5
CASAEARGTETQYF
>TRBV7-6|TRBJ2-7
CASSPGLAVEQYF
>TRBV9|TRBJ2-2
CASSVLPGQGGTGELFF
>TRBV25-1|TRBJ1-1
CASSDRGATEAFF
>TRBV11-2|TRBJ2-7
CASSSQDRQDSYEQYF